A selection of T cell receptor beta chains follows, all from one sample in a study of OX40 agonist ivuxolimab in advanced cancers. Measured with immunoSEQ multiplex PCR; TCRdb has only the in-frame clones, and not every one. The sample yields around 46,000 clones, 86% seen once. The starting material was CD4+ or CD8+ T cells sorted from blood, obtained in a trial of the OX40 agonist ivuxolimab. These TCRs come from an adult with an advanced solid tumor such as melanoma, head and neck, liver or kidney cancer. The CDR3 runs from the conserved cysteine through the conserved F or W. The order of the fields is V gene, J gene, D gene, clone size, CDR3 DNA, CDR3 protein. The D gene is left open where the match is weak. Clone size is given for some rows only: seen once, a few or many times, or a class if the clone is expanded.

>TRBV6-6|TRBJ1-1|-|-
TGTGCCAGCAGTTACTCGACGGGGCAAGCTTTCTTT
CASSYSTGQAFF
>TRBV19|TRBJ1-1|-|-
TGTGCCAGCCGGACCGGGACACGGTATGAAGCTTTCTTT
CASRTGTRYEAFF
>TRBV5-6|TRBJ1-1|TRBD1|-
TGTGCCAGCAGCTACCAAGTCCCGGGACAGGTTTCGAACACTGAAGCTTTCTTT
CASSYQVPGQVSNTEAFF
>TRBV4-1|TRBJ2-1|-|-
TGCGCCAGCAGCCTTCCCGTGGCTCAGAGCGATGAGCAGTTCTTC
CASSLPVAQSDEQFF
>TRBV27|TRBJ1-5|-|-
TGTGCCAGCAGTTTTTCCCTTGGGAGCAATCAGCCCCAGCATTTT
CASSFSLGSNQPQHF
>TRBV4-3|TRBJ2-7|-|-
TGCGCCAGCAGCCAAGATCTCGGCGGGGCAACCTACGAGCAGTACTTC
CASSQDLGGATYEQYF
>TRBV27|TRBJ2-2|-|-
TGTGCCAGCAGTTCGTGGTCCGAGAACACCGGGGAGCTGTTTTTT
CASSSWSENTGELFF
>TRBV7-9|TRBJ1-4|-|-
TGTGCCAGCAGCTCAGATAGAGGGGCAACTAATGAAAAACTGTTTTTT
CASSSDRGATNEKLFF
>TRBV11-2|TRBJ2-1|TRBD1|-
TGTGCCACCGGCATACAGGGGGAAGAGTTCTTC
CATGIQGEEFF
>TRBV4-1|TRBJ2-5|-|-
TGCGCCAGCAGCCAAGATGATTCCTACAAGCAAGAGACCCAGTACTTC
CASSQDDSYKQETQYF
>TRBV29-1|TRBJ1-5|-|-
TGCAGCGTCGACACAGGGAGAGGCAATCAGCCCCAGCATTTT
CSVDTGRGNQPQHF
>TRBV28|TRBJ2-3|-|-
TGTGCCAGCAGCCGGACGTACACAGATACGCAGTATTTT
CASSRTYTDTQYF
>TRBV19|TRBJ2-7|-|-
TGTGCCAGTAGTATGGCCCTGGGGACCTACGAGCAGTACTTC
CASSMALGTYEQYF
>TRBV2|TRBJ1-1|TRBD1|-
TGTGCCAGCAGTGGACAGGGCCTCGCTTTCTTT
CASSGQGLAFF
>TRBV27|TRBJ2-7|-|-
TGTGCCAGCAGTTCGGACCTCTACGAGCAGTACTTC
CASSSDLYEQYF
>TRBV7-6|TRBJ2-3|-|-
TGTGCCAGCAATGGGGACAAAGACACAGATACGCAGTATTTT
CASNGDKDTDTQYF
>TRBV7-8|TRBJ2-7|-|-
TGTGCCAGCACCCCTACGGAGGGGGGCTATTCCCGTACCTACGAGCAGTACTTC
CASTPTEGGYSRTYEQYF
>TRBV19|TRBJ1-1|TRBD1|once
TGTGCCAGTACCGACCATGGGACAGGGGATGAAGCTTTCTTT
CASTDHGTGDEAFF
>TRBV6-6|TRBJ2-7|-|-
TGTGCCAGCAGTTACGGGGGACACGAGCAGTACTTC
CASSYGGHEQYF
>TRBV6-4|TRBJ2-7|-|-
TGTGCCAGCAAGGCATCGGGGAGCTCCTACGAGCAGTACTTC
CASKASGSSYEQYF
>TRBV27|TRBJ1-5|-|-
TGTGCCTGCTCCGGGGGGCCGGGTCAGCCCCAGCATTTT
CACSGGPGQPQHF
>TRBV7-9|TRBJ2-1|-|-
TGTGCCAGCAGCTTATGGTGGGGGGATGACCCGACTTCCTACAATGAGCAGTTCTTC
CASSLWWGDDPTSYNEQFF
>TRBV4-2|TRBJ2-1|TRBD2|-
TGTGCCAGCAGCCAGACCGACCTAGCGGGGGCCGCGGAGACGCAGTTCTTC
CASSQTDLAGAAETQFF
>TRBV6-5|TRBJ1-1|-|-
TGTGCCAGCACGATCTCGGCGAGGAGCACTGAAGCTTTCTTT
CASTISARSTEAFF
>TRBV6-5|TRBJ2-3|-|few
TGTGCCAGCACCCTCGGCCCTACGCAGTATTTT
CASTLGPTQYF
>TRBV6-1|TRBJ1-5|TRBD1|-
TGTGCCAGCAAGAGGCGACAGGGGGTCAATCAGCCCCAGCATTTT
CASKRRQGVNQPQHF